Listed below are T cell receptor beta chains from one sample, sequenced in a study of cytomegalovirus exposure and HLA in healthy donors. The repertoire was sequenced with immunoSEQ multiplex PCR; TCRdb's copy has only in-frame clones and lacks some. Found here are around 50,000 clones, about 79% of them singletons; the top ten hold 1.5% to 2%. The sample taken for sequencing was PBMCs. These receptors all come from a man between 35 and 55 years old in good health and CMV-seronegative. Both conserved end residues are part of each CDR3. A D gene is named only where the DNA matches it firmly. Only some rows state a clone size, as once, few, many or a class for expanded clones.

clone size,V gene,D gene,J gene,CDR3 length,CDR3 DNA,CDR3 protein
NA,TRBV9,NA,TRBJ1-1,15,TGTGCCAGCAGCGGAGGAGAAACCATGAACACTGAAGCTTTCTTT,CASSGGETMNTEAFF
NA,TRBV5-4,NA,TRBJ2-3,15,TGTGCCAGCAGCTTGGATCTGCGCGCCACAGATACGCAGTATTTT,CASSLDLRATDTQYF
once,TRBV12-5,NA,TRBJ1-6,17,TGTGCTAGTGCCAACTACGGGGGGAGCTCCTATAATTCACCCCTCCACTTT,CASANYGGSSYNSPLHF
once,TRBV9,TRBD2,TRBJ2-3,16,TGTGCCAGCAGCTCCGGACTAGCGGGGGGCACAGATACGCAGTATTTT,CASSSGLAGGTDTQYF
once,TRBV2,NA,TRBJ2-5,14,TGTGCCAGCAGTGAAGAGGCAGGGTTGGAGACCCAGTACTTC,CASSEEAGLETQYF
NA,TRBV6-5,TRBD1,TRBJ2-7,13,TGTGCCAGTTGCAGGGGGCCATCCTACGAGCAGTACTTC,CASCRGPSYEQYF
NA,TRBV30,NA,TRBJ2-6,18,TGTGCCTGGAGTGTAGAGGGCAGGAAAACCTCTGGGGCCAACGTCCTGACTTTC,CAWSVEGRKTSGANVLTF
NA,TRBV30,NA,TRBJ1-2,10,TGTGCCTGGATGGGGGGGGGAGTTACCTTC,CAWMGGGVTF
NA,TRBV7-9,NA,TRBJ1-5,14,TGTGCCAGCAGCTTGTTGGGCCCAGATCAGCCCCAGCATTTT,CASSLLGPDQPQHF
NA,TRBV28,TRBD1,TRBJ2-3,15,TGTGCCAGCGTAACACAGGGGGATTACACAGATACGCAGTATTTT,CASVTQGDYTDTQYF
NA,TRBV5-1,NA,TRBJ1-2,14,TGCGCCAGCAGCTTGGATACAGGTGGGGATGGCTACACCTTC,CASSLDTGGDGYTF
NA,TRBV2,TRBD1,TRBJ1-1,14,TGTGCCAGCAGGGACGGACAGGGGAACACTGAAGCTTTCTTT,CASRDGQGNTEAFF
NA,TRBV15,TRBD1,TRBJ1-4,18,TGTGCCACCAGCAGAGGGTACAGGGGAGATCTAAACTTGGCAAAACTGTTTTTT,CATSRGYRGDLNLAKLFF
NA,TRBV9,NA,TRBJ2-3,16,TGTGCCAGCAGCGTAGCTCAGGGAATAAGCACAGATACGCAGTATTTT,CASSVAQGISTDTQYF
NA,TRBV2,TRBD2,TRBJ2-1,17,TGTGCCAGCAGTGCGGCCCGGACTAGCGGGCCTTACAATGAGCAGTTCTTC,CASSAARTSGPYNEQFF
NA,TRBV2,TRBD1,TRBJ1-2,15,TGTGCCAGTCGAGGACCCGGACAGGAGACACATGGCTACACCTTC,CASRGPGQETHGYTF
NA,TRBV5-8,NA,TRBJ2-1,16,TGTGCCAGCAGCTTGAGGGGAAGCAAAACCTACAATGAGCAGTTCTTC,CASSLRGSKTYNEQFF
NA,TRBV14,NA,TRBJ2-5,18,TGTGCCAGCAGCCAAGATCGGGGTAACGGGGGAGTCGGGGAGACCCAGTACTTC,CASSQDRGNGGVGETQYF
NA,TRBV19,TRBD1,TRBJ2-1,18,TGTGCCAGTAGTATTCTATCACCGAGGGACAGGGGATTCAATGAGCAGTTCTTC,CASSILSPRDRGFNEQFF
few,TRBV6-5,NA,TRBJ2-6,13,TGTGCCAGCAGCGGCTCTGGGGCCAACGTCCTGACTTTC,CASSGSGANVLTF
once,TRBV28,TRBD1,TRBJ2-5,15,TGTGCCAGCAGACCCGAGGACAGGATCCAAGAGACCCAGTACTTC,CASRPEDRIQETQYF
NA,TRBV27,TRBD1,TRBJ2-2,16,TGTGCCAGCAGGACCAGACAGGGCACGAACACCGGGGAGCTGTTTTTT,CASRTRQGTNTGELFF
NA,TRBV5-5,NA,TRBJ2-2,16,TGTGCCAGCAGCCGAGGATGGAGGGTGAACACCGGGGAGCTGTTTTTT,CASSRGWRVNTGELFF
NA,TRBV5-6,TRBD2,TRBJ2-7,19,TGTGCCAGCAGCTACTCAAGGGTGGGGGGGACCGATGGGTCCTACGAGCAGTACTTC,CASSYSRVGGTDGSYEQYF
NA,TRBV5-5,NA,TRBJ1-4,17,TGTGCCAGCAGCTTAGGGCAGGACTATGCAACTAATGAAAAACTGTTTTTT,CASSLGQDYATNEKLFF
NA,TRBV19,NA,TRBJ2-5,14,TGTGCCAGTACCTTGAGACTGGGTCAAGAGACCCAGTACTTC,CASTLRLGQETQYF
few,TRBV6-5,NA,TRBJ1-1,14,TGTGCCAGCAGTTACGGGACAACGAACACTGAAGCTTTCTTT,CASSYGTTNTEAFF
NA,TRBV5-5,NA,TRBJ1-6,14,TGTGCCAGCAGCTTGAACAGGAATAATTCACCCCTCCACTTT,CASSLNRNNSPLHF
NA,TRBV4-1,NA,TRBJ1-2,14,TGCGCCAGCAGCCAAGAGGGGAGACGCTATGGCTACACCTTC,CASSQEGRRYGYTF
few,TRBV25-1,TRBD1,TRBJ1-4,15,TGTGCCAGCAGTATCCGACAGGGGAAGGCTGAAAAACTGTTTTTT,CASSIRQGKAEKLFF
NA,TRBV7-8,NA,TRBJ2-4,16,TGTGCCAGCAGCCTGACTAGTGCCTCCGCCAAAAACATTCAGTACTTC,CASSLTSASAKNIQYF
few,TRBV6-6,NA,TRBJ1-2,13,TGTGCCAGCAGTTACTCTCCAGGGAGGGGCTACACCTTC,CASSYSPGRGYTF
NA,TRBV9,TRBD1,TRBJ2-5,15,TGTGCCAGCAGCGTAACCGGACAGGTCCAAGAGACCCAGTACTTC,CASSVTGQVQETQYF
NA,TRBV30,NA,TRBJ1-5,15,TGTGCCTGGAGTGTACTAGGCATTACAGATCAGCCCCAGCATTTT,CAWSVLGITDQPQHF
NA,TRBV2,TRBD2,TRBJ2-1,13,TGTGCCACGGTGACTAGCGGGGGCGTTGAGCAGTTCTTC,CATVTSGGVEQFF
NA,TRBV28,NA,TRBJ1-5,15,TGTGCCAGCAGTCCCCTCGCAGCCGGGGTTCAGCCCCAGCATTTT,CASSPLAAGVQPQHF
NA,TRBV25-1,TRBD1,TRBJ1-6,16,TGTGCCAGCGGGGATACCGGGACAGGGGGCGAATCACCCCTCCACTTT,CASGDTGTGGESPLHF
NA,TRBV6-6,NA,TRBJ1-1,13,TGTGCCAGCAAGGACAGAATGAACACTGAAGCTTTCTTT,CASKDRMNTEAFF
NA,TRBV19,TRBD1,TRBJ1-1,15,TGTGCCAGTACCTCTCTTGGACAGGGTGGGGCTGAAGCTTTCTTT,CASTSLGQGGAEAFF
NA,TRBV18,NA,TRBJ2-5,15,TGTGCCAGCTCACATGACGGGGGTTATCAAGAGACCCAGTACTTC,CASSHDGGYQETQYF
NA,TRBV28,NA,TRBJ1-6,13,TGTGCCAGCAGTCCCCCACAGAATTCACCCCTCCACTTT,CASSPPQNSPLHF
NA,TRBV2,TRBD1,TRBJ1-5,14,TGTGCCAGCAGTGATGGGACAGTCAATCAGCCCCAGCATTTT,CASSDGTVNQPQHF
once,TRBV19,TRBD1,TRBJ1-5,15,TGTGCCAGTACCACCGTGACAGGGCTCAATCAGCCCCAGCATTTT,CASTTVTGLNQPQHF
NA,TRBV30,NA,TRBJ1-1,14,TGTGCCTGGAGTGCAGGATACCAGGGTTCCGGTGCTTTCTTT,CAWSAGYQGSGAFF
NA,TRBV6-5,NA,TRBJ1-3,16,TGTGCCAGCAGTTACTCATCCGGGGGATGGGGAAACACCATATATTTT,CASSYSSGGWGNTIYF
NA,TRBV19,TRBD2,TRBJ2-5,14,TGTGCCAGTAGCCCTATGGGGAGGGGAGAGACCCAGTACTTC,CASSPMGRGETQYF
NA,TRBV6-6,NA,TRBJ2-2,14,TGTGCCAGCAGTTACTCCTCGAACACCGGGGAGCTGTTTTTT,CASSYSSNTGELFF
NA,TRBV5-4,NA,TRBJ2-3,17,TGTGCCAGCAGCCGAGTGACAGTCCTGGCCTCATCAGATACGCAGTATTTT,CASSRVTVLASSDTQYF
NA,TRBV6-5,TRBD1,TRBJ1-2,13,TGTGCCAGCAGCTACACAGGGGAGGATGGCTACACCTTC,CASSYTGEDGYTF
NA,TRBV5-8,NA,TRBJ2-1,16,TGTGCCAGCAGCTTGGTATGGCCGGCGGCCCTCGATGAGCAGTTCTTC,CASSLVWPAALDEQFF
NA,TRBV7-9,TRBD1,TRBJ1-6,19,TGTGCCAGCAGCTCCAAAGAAATGGGACAGGGGGGTTCACGGTCACCCCTCCACTTT,CASSSKEMGQGGSRSPLHF
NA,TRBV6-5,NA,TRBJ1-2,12,TGTGCCAGCACTACACCAGGGTACGGCTACACCTTC,CASTTPGYGYTF
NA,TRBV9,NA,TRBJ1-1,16,TGTGCCAGCAGCGTAGCCCCCGCAGGAGGGACTACTGAAGCTTTCTTT,CASSVAPAGGTTEAFF
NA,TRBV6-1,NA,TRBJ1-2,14,TGTGCCAGCAGTGAAGCAGGAGGGAGCTATGGCTACACCTTC,CASSEAGGSYGYTF
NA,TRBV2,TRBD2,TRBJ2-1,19,TGTGCCAGCAGGGGACGGGCCGGGACTAGCGGGGGAGCAATTAATGAGCAGTTCTTC,CASRGRAGTSGGAINEQFF
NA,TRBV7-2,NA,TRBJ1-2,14,TGTGCCAGCAGCGCCCCGGGTATCGGCTATGGCTACACCTTC,CASSAPGIGYGYTF